Below, 8 T cell receptor beta chains from the same sample are listed, as sequenced in a study of post-analysis software for immune sequencing data. The study, taken as a whole, reports: The five TRBV segments detected at higher frequency in patients than in controls included TRBV5-6, TRBV5-1 and TRBV20-1.

Unique molecular identifiers were present in the TCR beta cDNA libraries. MiXCR, applied by TCRdb to the PCR reads, yields one record per CDR3 protein. The sample includes about 770,000 distinct CDR3 sequences, around 46% of them seen just once. The antigens these receptors bind are not known. Sample: blood. The receptors shown here come from a girl between 5 and 17 years old with multiple sclerosis.

The J gene is TRBJ2-1, the V gene TRBV12-5, with D possibly being TRBD1 or TRBD2 (5 bases each). Trimming removed 0 bases from V and 3 bases from J, with 15 bases in between. In germline, CDR1 is LGHNT, CDR2 FRNRAP. The CDR3 has 17 residues. DNA of the CDR3: TGTGCTAGTGGTTTGGTACGGAGAGGGGACCGCTACAATGAGCAGTTCTTC. Its protein product is CASGLVRRGDRYNEQFF. The full variable domain, its missing parts supplied by reference TRBV12-5 and TRBJ2-1, is DARVTQTPRHKVTEMGQEVTMRCQPILGHNTVFWYRQTMMQGLELLAYFRNRAPLDDSGMPKDRFSAEMPDATLATLKIQPSEPRDSAVYFCASGLVRRGDRYNEQFFGPGTRLTVL.

V gene TRBV4-2 combines with J gene TRBJ2-2; no clear D gene. This CDR3 has 17 residues. V shed 3 bases and J shed 7 bases, with 21 bases lying between them. Germline V gives CDR1 LGHNA, CDR2 YNFKEQ. The CDR3 here is CASSHPGLSRGVGELFF. The CDR3 nucleotides read TGTGCCAGCAGCCATCCGGGCCTTTCTCGCGGCGTCGGGGAGCTGTTTTTT.

The chain employs TRBV7-9 and TRBJ2-3; TRBD2 is a possible D gene (6 bases). Germline V gene lookup returns CDR1 SEHNR and CDR2 FQNEAQ (reference sequence). This CDR3 spans 17 amino acids. Trimming took off 5 bases at V and 3 bases at J, with 21 bases between the two ends. This CDR3 is CASSPGDLGLWTDTQYF. In DNA, the CDR3 is TGTGCCAGCAGCCCGGGGGATCTAGGATTGTGGACAGATACGCAGTATTTT.

The chain is built from TRBV6-5 and TRBJ2-3; D is tentatively TRBD1 or TRBD2 (5 bases each). The CDR3 has 13 residues. With 0 bases removed from V and 6 bases from J, the gap between germline ends came to 7 bases. Per the germline V gene, CDR1 is MNHEY and CDR2 is SVGAGI. The CDR3 loop reads CASSYSWGDTQYF. The CDR3 region has the DNA TGTGCCAGCAGTTACTCGTGGGGGGATACGCAGTATTTT.

This clonotype has just a few counts. In DNA form, the CDR3 reads TGTGCCAGCAGTTTAGCGACCACTCCGACCTACAATGAGCAGTTCTTC. This encodes CASSLATTPTYNEQFF. The V and J genes are TRBV12-3 or TRBV12-4 and TRBJ2-1, with D hard to call. The CDR3 covers 16 residues. V lost 0 bases and J lost 2, with 11 bases in between.

This clonotype was seen a few times. This chain uses TRBV6-2 or TRBV6-3 with TRBJ2-7; 12 positions agree with TRBD2. The tail of the sequence fits TRBJ2-5 better, so the J call may be wrong. This CDR3 region has 16 residues. The germline V gene encodes CDR1 MNHEY and CDR2 SVGEGT. DNA of the CDR3: TGTGCCAGCGCTCGAGGACTAGCGGGAATGGAAGAGACCCAGTACTTC. Amino acids: CASARGLAGMEETQYF.

The CDR3 sequence: CASSPWTGTSGANVLTF. The CDR3 nucleotides read TGTGCCAGCAGCCCATGGACAGGGACCTCTGGGGCCAACGTCCTGACTTTC. This chain joins TRBV3-1 and TRBJ2-6, with TRBD1 identical over 8 bases. V gave up 4 bases and J gave up 0 bases; unmatched junction bases: 5. The CDR3 is 17 residues long. CDR1 is LGHDT and CDR2 is YNNKEL in the germline V gene (reference sequence).

The chain has TRBV27 and TRBJ2-1; TRBD2 aligns across 10 bases. Germline V gene lookup returns CDR1 MNHEY and CDR2 SMNVEV (reference sequence). This CDR3 has 17 amino acids. The junction had 14 bases not matched to a gene; V was cut back by 5 bases and J by 7 bases. The CDR3 DNA follows: TGTGCCAGCAGTCGACATACTTCGAGCGGGAGGGCGAATGAGCAGTTCTTC. Amino acid sequence: CASSRHTSSGRANEQFF.